Following are 29 T cell receptor beta chains from one sample sequenced in a study of blood T cell repertoires in COVID-19. Produced via immunoSEQ multiplex PCR; TCRdb's table is partial and in-frame only. The sample lists about 210,000 clones, around 80% occurring once. The sequencing sample was made of peripheral blood. The source is a man aged 50-59 years with active or convalescent COVID-19.

The chain uses TRBV29-1 and TRBJ2-7; the match to TRBD1 covers 11 bases. This CDR3 comprises 13 residues. Germline assignment: CDR1 SQVTM and CDR2 ANQGSEA. The V and J ends lost 5 bases and 5 bases, in that order; junction bases with no gene match: 5. DNA of the CDR3: TGCAGCGTTCTGGACAGGGGGCACCACGAGCAGTACTTC. It yields the protein CSVLDRGHHEQYF.

The CDR3 reads CASVSRDTEAFF. The DNA for the CDR3 is TGTGCCAGCGTATCCAGGGATACTGAAGCTTTCTTT. The chain links TRBV25-1 to TRBJ1-1, with D perhaps matching TRBD1 (5 bases). V gave up 8 bases and J gave up 5 bases, with 12 bases separating them. Germline V lookup: CDR1 MGHDK, CDR2 SYGVNS. The CDR3 extends over 12 amino acids.

This chain links TRBV2 with TRBJ1-2, with a weak D call TRBD1 (5 bases). Germline-derived CDR1 and CDR2 are SNHLY and FYNNEI. CDR3 length: 12 residues. V was shortened by 9 bases and J by 6 bases, with 14 bases between the two germline ends. The DNA of the CDR3 is TGTGCCAGAGTTTCGCAGGGCGATGGCTACACCTTC. It yields the protein CARVSQGDGYTF.

The V call is TRBV3-1 (or the pseudogene TRBV3-2), the J call TRBJ2-1; TRBD2 might be the D (6 bases). Germline V CDR1 and CDR2: LGHDT, YNNKEL (reference sequence). V gave up 2 bases and J gave up 5 bases, with 10 bases separating them. This CDR3 has 14 amino acids. In DNA form, the CDR3 reads TGTGCCAGCAGCCAAAACGGAGGGGACAATGAGCAGTTCTTC. Its protein product is CASSQNGGDNEQFF.

The chain has TRBV7-9 and TRBJ2-3; 12 bases line up with TRBD2. Trimming took 2 bases from V and 4 from J; bases not matched to a gene: 1. The germline V gene encodes CDR1 SEHNR and CDR2 FQNEAQ (reference sequence). The CDR3 covers 15 residues. The CDR3 protein is CASSLLAGGADTQYF. DNA for the CDR3: TGTGCCAGCAGCTTACTAGCGGGAGGGGCAGATACGCAGTATTTT.

This chain connects TRBV19 to TRBJ2-7, with TRBD1 matching 7 bases. Germline V gene lookup returns CDR1 LNHDA and CDR2 SQIVND (reference sequence). CDR3 length equals 14 residues. After removal of 1 base from V and 5 bases from J, the junction contained 5 bases not matched to a gene. In nucleotides, the CDR3 is TGTGCCAGTAGTATAGGACAGGGTTGGAACGAGCAGTACTTC. Its protein is CASSIGQGWNEQYF.

A single count supports this clone. Other DNA sequences in the same sample also yield this CDR3. This chain links TRBV4-1 with TRBJ1-2; 8 positions agree with TRBD1. Germline V gives CDR1 MGHRA, CDR2 YSYEKL. The CDR3 is 12 amino acids. The V segment lost 4 bases and the J segment 7 bases; nucleotides outside the gene matches: 2. The chain's CDR3 is CASSPGGGGYTF. In DNA, the CDR3 is TGCGCCAGCAGCCCAGGGGGCGGTGGCTACACCTTC.

The CDR3 loop reads CASSIRGYGAYNEQFF. CDR3 bases: TGTGCCAGTAGTATTAGGGGGTACGGGGCCTACAATGAGCAGTTCTTC. V usage is TRBV19 and J usage is TRBJ2-1, with D maybe TRBD1 (6 bases). The CDR3 runs to 16 residues. Germline V gives CDR1 LNHDA, CDR2 SQIVND (reference sequence). Trimming cost V 3 bases and J 2 bases, with 14 bases left between them.

V gene TRBV28 combines with J gene TRBJ1-1, with 7 bases that match TRBD1. Germline V gene lookup returns CDR1 MDHEN and CDR2 SYDVKM. J lost 2 bases, V lost 6 bases, and 6 bases had no gene match. This CDR3 comprises 14 residues. CDR3 sequence (DNA): TGTGCCAGCAGGAGGACAGGATTTAACACTGAAGCTTTCTTT. This gives the protein CASRRTGFNTEAFF.

The CDR3 DNA follows: TGTGCCAGTAGTCCCCGGAGGGGCCCCAACACCTTC. Its protein is CASSPRRGPNTF. V usage is TRBV19 and J usage is TRBJ1-2, with a tentative D call TRBD1 (5 bases). Trimming removed 5 bases at V and 12 bases at J, with 16 bases between. CDR1 and CDR2 from the germline V gene are LNHDA and SQIVND (reference sequence). The CDR3 spans 12 residues.

The chain has TRBV7-9 and TRBJ2-7; D remains unclear. The CDR3 consists of 11 residues. Germline loops: CDR1 SEHNR, CDR2 FQNEAQ (reference sequence). The V gene lost 5 bases and the J gene lost 3 bases, with 5 bases spanning the gap. The CDR3 DNA is TGTGCCAGCAGCCCTAACTACGAGCAGTACTTC. As protein: CASSPNYEQYF. The variable domain in full, completed from reference TRBV7-9 and TRBJ2-7, reads DTGVSQNPRHKITKRGQNVTFRCDPISEHNRLYWYRQTLGQGPEFLTYFQNEAQLEKSRLLSDRFSAERPKGSFSTLEIQRTEQGDSAMYLCASSPNYEQYFGPGTRLTVT.

V gene TRBV19 combines with J gene TRBJ2-3; 11 bases match TRBD2. CDR1 and CDR2 (germline): LNHDA, SQIVND (reference sequence). V lost 1 base, J lost 4 bases, and 1 base stayed unmatched. The CDR3 has 15 amino acids. The CDR3 sequence is CASSIVAGGSDTQYF. CDR3 sequence (DNA): TGTGCCAGTAGTATAGTAGCGGGGGGGTCAGATACGCAGTATTTT.

The chain has TRBV5-4 and TRBJ2-4; 9 positions agree with TRBD1. After removal of 2 bases from V and 1 base from J, the junction contained 13 bases not matched to a gene. Per germline, CDR1 SGHNT and CDR2 YYREEE (reference sequence). The CDR3 is 19 residues long. The CDR3 coding sequence is TGTGCCAGCAGCTTCTATTTGGGGACAGGGAGGGGGGCCAAAAACATTCAGTACTTC. It translates to CASSFYLGTGRGAKNIQYF.

The chain joins TRBV7-8 to TRBJ2-1; 12 nucleotides match TRBD2. The CDR3 spans 15 residues. V lost 4 bases to trimming and J lost 7 bases; unmatched junction nucleotides: 5. The germline V gene encodes CDR1 SGHVS and CDR2 FQNEAQ. In DNA form, the CDR3 reads TGTGCCAGCAGCTCGACTAGCGGGAGCGATAATGAGCAGTTCTTC. Encoded protein: CASSSTSGSDNEQFF.

The CDR3 reads CASTYNSYNEQFF. The CDR3 coding sequence is TGTGCCAGCACCTACAATTCCTACAATGAGCAGTTCTTC. The V and J genes are TRBV7-9 and TRBJ2-1; D remains ambiguous. The CDR3 contains 13 residues. The V end was cut by 7 bases, the J end by 1 base, with 8 bases between. Germline loops: CDR1 SEHNR, CDR2 FQNEAQ (reference sequence).

The chain carries TRBV6-2 or TRBV6-3 and TRBJ2-3; D is unresolved. The V and J ends lost 6 bases and 5 bases respectively, with 9 bases between them. Germline lookup yields CDR1 MNHEY and CDR2 SVGEGT. This CDR3 has 12 residues. CDR3 amino acids: CASSTYLDTQYF. The CDR3 DNA reads TGTGCCAGCAGCACATATCTAGATACGCAGTATTTT.

The chain joins TRBV5-4 to TRBJ2-3; weak D call: TRBD2 (5 bases). From germline, CDR1 is SGHNT and CDR2 YYREEE (reference sequence). The CDR3 extends over 17 amino acids. The V end lost 0 bases, the J end lost 4 bases, and 18 bases lay between the germline ends. The CDR3 reads CASSLDGLTPAADTQYF. DNA of the CDR3: TGTGCCAGCAGCTTGGATGGCTTAACGCCAGCGGCAGATACGCAGTATTTT. The whole variable domain, filled in from reference TRBV5-4 and TRBJ2-3, reads ETGVTQSPTHLIKTRGQQVTLRCSSQSGHNTVSWYQQALGQGPQFIFQYYREEENGRGNFPPRFSGLQFPNYSSELNVNALELDDSALYLCASSLDGLTPAADTQYFGPGTRLTVL.

This clone was counted only a few times. J is TRBJ2-3 and V is TRBV10-3, with TRBD1 matching over 7 bases. The CDR3 is made up of 14 amino acids. Trimming took 6 bases from V and 5 from J; bases not matched to a gene: 8. Germline V gives CDR1 ENHRY, CDR2 SYGVKD. CDR3 DNA: TGTGCCATCAGGACTGATAACAGGGGAGATACGCAGTATTTT. This codes for CAIRTDNRGDTQYF.

The chain has TRBV5-1 and TRBJ2-1, with TRBD2 as a possible D gene (7 bases). Germline values: CDR1 SGHRS, CDR2 YFSETQ. V was shortened by 4 bases and J by 0 bases, with 11 bases between the two germline ends. The CDR3 sequence is 15 residues long. The CDR3 DNA is TGCGCCAGCAGCCCCGGGGGGCTCTCCTACAATGAGCAGTTCTTC. It translates to CASSPGGLSYNEQFF.

This sequence joins TRBV19 and TRBJ2-2, with TRBD1 matching over 7 bases. Per germline, CDR1 LNHDA and CDR2 SQIVND (reference sequence). V lost 9 bases, J lost 6 bases, and 13 bases stayed unmatched. This CDR3 region has 15 residues. CDR3: CASGFVGQGAGELFF. The CDR3 DNA reads TGTGCCAGCGGATTTGTCGGTCAGGGGGCCGGGGAGCTGTTTTTT.

The V gene is TRBV2, the J gene TRBJ2-6; 11 bases fit TRBD2. The CDR3 extends over 22 amino acids. The V and J ends lost 0 bases and 0 bases, in that order; junction bases with no gene match: 13. From germline, CDR1 is SNHLY and CDR2 FYNNEI. The CDR3 region has the DNA TGTGCCAGCAGTGAAGCAGGGGGACTAGCGGTTACATCACTCTCTGGGGCCAACGTCCTGACTTTC. This codes for CASSEAGGLAVTSLSGANVLTF.

The rearrangement joins TRBV5-5 to TRBJ2-4, with 10 bases lining up with TRBD1. CDR3 size: 16 residues. Trimming took 0 bases from V and 5 from J; bases not matched to a gene: 5. The germline CDR1 and CDR2 sequences are SGHKS and YYEKEE (reference sequence). The chain's CDR3 is CASSLGLGTGENIQYF. The DNA for the CDR3 is TGTGCCAGCAGCTTGGGCCTCGGGACAGGGGAAAACATTCAGTACTTC.

The V gene is TRBV6-6, the J gene TRBJ2-3, with TRBD2 identical over 8 bases. The CDR3 runs 15 residues. The germline V gene has CDR1 MNHNY and CDR2 SVGAGI (reference sequence). After removal of 3 bases from V and 4 bases from J, the junction contained 6 bases not matched to a gene. In DNA, the CDR3 is TGTGCCAGCAGTTATCGGGGGGGCGGCGCAGATACGCAGTATTTT. This sequence encodes CASSYRGGGADTQYF.

This clone was found once. J is TRBJ2-7 and V is TRBV10-3, with D tentatively TRBD1 (5 bases). Trimming cost V 1 base and J 4 bases, with 17 bases left between them. Germline assignment: CDR1 ENHRY and CDR2 SYGVKD. CDR3 length: 16 residues. CDR3 sequence: CAISEFELVREYEQYF. The CDR3 region has the DNA TGTGCCATCAGTGAGTTTGAACTCGTCAGGGAATACGAGCAGTACTTC.

The chain employs TRBV7-8 and TRBJ2-7; 9 bases are a match to TRBD2. The germline V gene encodes CDR1 SGHVS and CDR2 FQNEAQ. The CDR3 length is 13 residues. V lost 8 bases and J lost 6; bases outside the gene matches: 8. The DNA for the CDR3 is TGTGCCAGCGGAAATAGCGGGAGCTCCGAGCAGTACTTC. Translating it yields CASGNSGSSEQYF.

This clone occurred once. The DNA is left out, because the CDR3 cannot be placed on it with certainty; the CDR3 is given as TCRdb lists it. The chain employs TRBV24-1 and TRBJ2-1; the table's D call TRBD2 went unverified against the DNA. Counting both end residues, the CDR3 totals 12 amino acids. CDR1 and CDR2 from the germline V gene are KGHDR and SFDVKD. The CDR3 loop is CATSVGAGTKFF.

This sequence joins TRBV7-8 and TRBJ1-1, with 11 bases matching TRBD1. Looked up from germline, CDR1 is SGHVS and CDR2 is FQNEAQ. This CDR3 contains 14 residues. The J segment lost 10 bases and the V segment lost 5 bases, leaving 9 bases of the junction unmatched. The CDR3 coding sequence is TGTGCCAGCAGCGGATGGGACAGGGGGATGGGAGCTTTCTTT. Translated: CASSGWDRGMGAFF.

The V gene is TRBV5-6, the J gene TRBJ2-5; 11 bases map to TRBD2. Germline lookup yields CDR1 SGHDT and CDR2 YYEEEE. Germline trimming cut 5 bases from V and 3 bases from J; bases unmatched to any gene: 9. The length of the CDR3 is 16 residues. CDR3 in DNA: TGTGCCAGCAGTCACCTAGCGGGAGGTCATAAAGAGACCCAGTACTTC. Protein product: CASSHLAGGHKETQYF.

J is TRBJ2-3 and V is TRBV9; weak D call: TRBD2 (5 bases). The CDR3 length is 15 residues. The germline V and J ends were trimmed by 4 bases and 2 bases, with 14 bases remaining between them. Germline V gene sequence: CDR1 SGDLS, CDR2 YYNGEE. The DNA for the CDR3 is TGTGCCAGCAGCCCCGAAGGGAGAATCACAGATACGCAGTATTTT. Amino acids: CASSPEGRITDTQYF.